Listed here are 30 T cell receptor beta chains from one sample, sequenced in a study of radiotherapy plus CTLA-4 blockade in lung cancer. TCRdb keeps only in-frame clones here, not all; method: immunoSEQ multiplex PCR. Among 95,000 to 150,000 clones listed, about 87% were seen once. The material sequenced was peripheral blood, taken from a patient treated with radiotherapy plus ipilimumab. These receptors all come from a human donor with non-small cell lung cancer that progressed on radiotherapy plus ipilimumab.

This chain connects TRBV9 to TRBJ2-3; D is ambiguous. The CDR3 contains 15 residues. Germline V gene data show CDR1 as SGDLS and CDR2 as YYNGEE. With 1 base removed from V and 0 bases from J, the gap between germline ends came to 9 bases. The CDR3: CASSVPPPSTDTQYF. The CDR3 DNA follows: TGTGCCAGCAGCGTACCGCCTCCGAGCACAGATACGCAGTATTTT.

The V gene is TRBV27, the J gene TRBJ2-1; D remains unclear. CDR1 and CDR2 from the germline V gene are MNHEY and SMNVEV (reference sequence). The CDR3 covers 15 residues. Trimming shortened V by 5 bases and J by 5 bases, and 16 bases separated the two germline ends. As DNA, the CDR3 is TGTGCCAGCAGTCCCCGAGGTGAAATTAACAATGAGCAGTTCTTC. Its translation: CASSPRGEINNEQFF.

This chain uses TRBV6-5 with TRBJ2-3; 7 bases are a match to TRBD2. The germline gives CDR1 MNHEY, CDR2 SVGAGI. CDR3 length: 14 residues. The V gene end was trimmed by 5 bases and the J gene end by 3 bases; junction bases not matched to a gene: 5. CDR3 DNA: TGTGCCAGCAGTGTAAAAGCGGGGACAGATACGCAGTATTTT. Translated: CASSVKAGTDTQYF.

This sequence joins TRBV5-4 and TRBJ2-1; 14 nucleotides align to TRBD2. CDR3 length equals 16 residues. Germline assignment: CDR1 SGHNT and CDR2 YYREEE (reference sequence). With V trimmed by 4 bases and J by 9 bases, 9 bases remained unmatched. The DNA for the CDR3 is TGTGCCAGCAGCACAGGACTAGCGGGAGGTGTAGCTGAGCAGTTCTTC. It yields the protein CASSTGLAGGVAEQFF. Filled out from reference TRBV5-4 and TRBJ2-1, the complete variable domain reads ETGVTQSPTHLIKTRGQQVTLRCSSQSGHNTVSWYQQALGQGPQFIFQYYREEENGRGNFPPRFSGLQFPNYSSELNVNALELDDSALYLCASSTGLAGGVAEQFFGPGTRLTVL.

The rearrangement links TRBV5-4 to TRBJ1-2, with 11 positions matching TRBD1. The V gene's germline CDR1 is SGHNT and CDR2 YYREEE (reference sequence). The CDR3 totals 14 residues. The V and J ends lost 4 bases and 8 bases, in that order; junction bases with no gene match: 7. CDR3 nucleotide sequence: TGTGCCAGCAGCCCGGACAGGGGGCCGGCGGGCTACACCTTC. As protein: CASSPDRGPAGYTF.

The chain joins TRBV6-5 to TRBJ2-1; D possibly corresponds to TRBD2 (6 bases). The germline V and J ends were trimmed by 5 bases and 0 bases, with 11 bases remaining between them. CDR1 and CDR2 (germline): MNHEY, SVGAGI. This CDR3 contains 15 residues. The CDR3 nucleotides are TGTGCCAGCAGTCCCATGGAGGGCTCCTACAATGAGCAGTTCTTC. Protein: CASSPMEGSYNEQFF.

This clone was observed once. The chain combines TRBV11-3 with TRBJ2-7, with TRBD2 matching 9 bases. Germline CDR1 SGHNT, CDR2 YENEEA. The ends lost 4 bases at V and 3 bases at J; junction bases unmatched: 7. CDR3 length equals 15 residues. CDR3 protein: CASSSTSGPLYEQYF. The CDR3 DNA reads TGTGCCAGCAGCTCGACTAGCGGTCCTCTCTACGAGCAGTACTTC.

The rearrangement links TRBV5-1 to TRBJ2-1, with TRBD2 matching over 11 bases. V was clipped by 4 bases and J by 3 bases; unmatched bases: 3. The CDR3 loop spans 15 amino acids. Per germline, CDR1 SGHRS and CDR2 YFSETQ. Here the CDR3 reads CASSPTSGSYNEQFF. The DNA for the CDR3 is TGCGCCAGCAGCCCCACTAGCGGGAGCTACAATGAGCAGTTCTTC.

This chain links TRBV6-4 with TRBJ2-1; D not certain. The CDR3 totals 15 residues. Germline-derived CDR1 and CDR2 are MRHNA and SNTAGT. The V gene lost 0 bases and the J gene lost 5 bases, with 11 bases spanning the gap. In nucleotides, the CDR3 is TGTGCCAGCAGTGACTCGATTGCACGGAACAATGAGCAGTTCTTC. Protein sequence: CASSDSIARNNEQFF.

J is TRBJ1-3 and V is TRBV5-4; D is perhaps TRBD1 (5 bases). The CDR3 sequence is 15 residues long. V was pared by 4 bases and J by 4 bases, with 15 bases between. The V gene's germline CDR1 is SGHNT and CDR2 YYREEE (reference sequence). CDR3 bases: TGTGCCAGCAGCAGAGGAGGAGGGGTAGGAAACACCATATATTTT. Protein product: CASSRGGGVGNTIYF. The complete variable domain, with remaining parts taken from reference TRBV5-4 and TRBJ1-3, reads ETGVTQSPTHLIKTRGQQVTLRCSSQSGHNTVSWYQQALGQGPQFIFQYYREEENGRGNFPPRFSGLQFPNYSSELNVNALELDDSALYLCASSRGGGVGNTIYFGEGSWLTVV.

The chain uses TRBV18 and TRBJ1-1; 9 positions agree with TRBD1. Trimming took 3 bases from V and 8 from J; bases not matched to a gene: 4. The CDR3 contains 13 residues. Germline loops: CDR1 KGHSH, CDR2 LQKENI. This chain's CDR3 is CASSPTGGSEAFF. DNA for the CDR3: TGTGCCAGCTCACCCACAGGGGGCTCCGAAGCTTTCTTT. The variable domain in full, with the rest retrieved from reference TRBV18 and TRBJ1-1, is NAGVMQNPRHLVRRRGQEARLRCSPMKGHSHVYWYRQLPEEGLKFMVYLQKENIIDESGMPKERFSAEFPKEGPSILRIQQVVRGDSAAYFCASSPTGGSEAFFGQGTRLTVV.

The chain uses TRBV6-1 and TRBJ1-2; a possible D gene is TRBD1 (5 bases). Trimming pared 1 base from V and 4 bases from J, leaving 13 bases between. The CDR3 is made up of 15 amino acids. The germline gives CDR1 MNHNS, CDR2 SASEGT. The CDR3 is CASSEGWGSSYGYTF. CDR3 coding DNA: TGTGCCAGCAGTGAAGGTTGGGGGAGCTCCTATGGCTACACCTTC.

The chain employs TRBV7-9 and TRBJ1-1, with TRBD1 matching 9 bases. The CDR3 covers 15 residues. Germline CDR1 and CDR2: SEHNR and FQNEAQ (reference sequence). V lost 11 bases and J lost 5; bases outside the gene matches: 15. CDR3 residues: CALGTGKPKGTEAFF. The CDR3 DNA sequence: TGTGCCCTAGGGACAGGGAAGCCCAAGGGGACTGAAGCTTTCTTT.

The rearrangement joins TRBV11-2 to TRBJ2-7; TRBD2 is a possible D gene (5 bases). Trimming removed 5 bases from V and 7 bases from J, with 9 bases in between. The CDR3 is 11 residues long. Germline values: CDR1 SGHAT, CDR2 FQNNGV. This chain's CDR3 is CASSGGLEQYF. Here the CDR3 DNA reads TGTGCCAGCAGCGGAGGCTTGGAGCAGTACTTC.

The rearrangement joins TRBV5-1 to TRBJ2-3, with 10 bases fitting TRBD2. Germline V gives CDR1 SGHRS, CDR2 YFSETQ. V gave up 4 bases and J gave up 3 bases; unmatched junction bases: 5. CDR3 length: 15 residues. CDR3 sequence reads: CASSPGTSETDTQYF. The CDR3 bases are TGCGCCAGCAGCCCCGGGACTAGCGAGACAGATACGCAGTATTTT.

V gene TRBV2 combines with J gene TRBJ2-2, with D perhaps TRBD1 (6 bases). Trimming took off 8 bases at V and 5 bases at J, with 18 bases between the two ends. The germline V gene encodes CDR1 SNHLY and CDR2 FYNNEI. The CDR3 length is 15 residues. DNA of the CDR3: TGTGCCAGCGTCGGGACCCAAGGGGGTACCGGGGAGCTGTTTTTT. As protein: CASVGTQGGTGELFF. The full variable domain, in which reference TRBV2 and TRBJ2-2 provide the parts outside the CDR3, is EPEVTQTPSHQVTQMGQEVILRCVPISNHLYFYWYRQILGQKVEFLVSFYNNEISEKSEIFDDQFSVERPDGSNFTLKIRSTKLEDSAMYFCASVGTQGGTGELFFGEGSRLTVL.

The V gene is TRBV30, the J gene TRBJ1-6; 7 bases line up with TRBD1. The CDR3 covers 12 residues. Germline loops: CDR1 GTSNPN, CDR2 SVGIG (reference sequence). J was trimmed by 14 bases and V by 5 bases; bases with no gene match: 9. CDR3 protein: CAWGGTAWTLHF. CDR3 in DNA: TGTGCCTGGGGGGGGACAGCTTGGACCCTCCACTTT.

This clone was observed once. The chain joins TRBV6-5 to TRBJ2-7, with D tentatively TRBD1 (6 bases). From germline, CDR1 is MNHEY and CDR2 SVGAGI. The ends were cut back, 3 bases at V and 1 base at J, with 13 bases in the middle. CDR3 length: 15 residues. CDR3 protein: CASSYKGERSYEQYF. In DNA form, the CDR3 reads TGTGCCAGCAGTTATAAGGGGGAGCGTTCCTACGAGCAGTACTTC.

As for this clone: At one end the junction does not follow the germline gene, possibly because of a read error. V gene TRBV6-1 combines with J gene TRBJ1-1, with D unresolved. The CDR3 spans 13 residues. In germline, CDR1 is MNHNS, CDR2 SASEGT. Written as DNA, the CDR3 is TGTGCCAGCAGTGAACACGGGGTTTCTGAGGCTTTCTTT. This encodes CASSEHGVSEAFF.

V gene TRBV9 combines with J gene TRBJ2-7; maybe TRBD2 (5 bases). This CDR3 spans 14 amino acids. CDR1 is SGDLS, CDR2 YYNGEE, per germline. The V end was cut by 0 bases, the J end by 0 bases, with 7 bases between. The CDR3 region has the DNA TGTGCCAGCAGCGTAGTTGGGAGCTCCTACGAGCAGTACTTC. It codes for CASSVVGSSYEQYF. Full variable domain (outside the CDR3, taken from reference TRBV9 and TRBJ2-7): DSGVTQTPKHLITATGQRVTLRCSPRSGDLSVYWYQQSLDQGLQFLIQYYNGEERAKGNILERFSAQQFPDLHSELNLSSLELGDSALYFCASSVVGSSYEQYFGPGTRLTVT.

The chain carries TRBV6-5 and TRBJ1-5; D uncertain. This CDR3 is built from 14 residues. V was clipped by 0 bases and J by 1 base, with 4 bases between them. Germline V gene lookup returns CDR1 MNHEY and CDR2 SVGAGI. This CDR3 is CASSYSGSNQPQHF. The DNA for the CDR3 is TGTGCCAGCAGTTACTCGGGCAGCAATCAGCCCCAGCATTTT.

V usage is TRBV13 and J usage is TRBJ2-2; 9 positions match TRBD2. V was pared by 5 bases and J by 3 bases, with 10 bases of the junction left unmatched. Per germline, CDR1 PRHDT and CDR2 FYEKMQ (reference sequence). The CDR3 runs to 17 residues. DNA of the CDR3: TGTGCCAGCAGCCCCGCTGTACTAGCGGGCTACACCGGGGAGCTGTTTTTT. This gives the protein CASSPAVLAGYTGELFF.

This clone has a handful of counts. The chain uses TRBV10-3 and TRBJ1-2; perhaps TRBD1 as D (5 bases). CDR1 ENHRY and CDR2 SYGVKD come from the germline V gene. With 3 bases removed from V and 4 bases from J, the gap between germline ends came to 12 bases. This CDR3 has 14 amino acids. CDR3 coding DNA: TGTGCCATCAGTGATGGGTGGGACGGCTATGGCTACACCTTC. Protein: CAISDGWDGYGYTF.

V gene TRBV15 combines with J gene TRBJ2-7; D gene ambiguous. This CDR3 region has 13 residues. V dropped 3 bases and J dropped 5 bases, with 11 bases sitting between them. CDR1 is LNHNV and CDR2 is YYDKDF in the germline V gene (reference sequence). CDR3 in amino acids: CATSRQVRDEQYF. In DNA, the CDR3 is TGTGCCACCAGCAGGCAAGTCCGGGACGAGCAGTACTTC.

The rearrangement links TRBV29-1 to TRBJ2-3, with a tentative D call TRBD2 (5 bases). This CDR3 contains 15 residues. From germline, CDR1 is SQVTM and CDR2 ANQGSEA. Trimming stripped 6 bases from V and 4 bases from J, with 20 bases between. The DNA for the CDR3 is TGCAGCGTGATCTCTCGTGGGAGTAGCGCAGATACGCAGTATTTT. It encodes CSVISRGSSADTQYF.

V and J are TRBV6-5 and TRBJ2-7, with 7 bases matching TRBD1. CDR3 length equals 12 residues. The V gene's germline CDR1 is MNHEY and CDR2 SVGAGI. After removal of 8 bases from V and 11 bases from J, the junction contained 12 bases not matched to a gene. CDR3 amino acids: CASGTWDRVEYF. As DNA, the CDR3 is TGTGCCAGCGGGACCTGGGACAGAGTGGAGTACTTC.

This clone has just one count. The gene calls are TRBV6-6 and TRBJ2-1; D gene ambiguous. Germline V CDR1 and CDR2: MNHNY, SVGAGI (reference sequence). Trimming cost V 5 bases and J 0 bases, with 11 bases left between them. This CDR3 has 15 amino acids. DNA of the CDR3: TGTGCCAGCAGTAGACTGACGAGCTCCTACAATGAGCAGTTCTTC. Amino acid sequence: CASSRLTSSYNEQFF.

The CDR3 loop reads CASRSGGVGGYTF. For the CDR3, the DNA is TGTGCCAGCAGATCCGGGGGGGTAGGAGGCTACACCTTC. The chain has TRBV6-5 and TRBJ1-2; D is possibly TRBD1 (5 bases). The CDR3 is made up of 13 amino acids. Germline V gene lookup returns CDR1 MNHEY and CDR2 SVGAGI. The V gene lost 6 bases and the J gene lost 8 bases, with 16 bases spanning the gap.

The V gene is TRBV5-1, the J gene TRBJ1-2, with unresolved D. The CDR3 runs 17 residues. The germline V gene encodes CDR1 SGHRS and CDR2 YFSETQ. V was pared by 6 bases and J by 6 bases, with 27 bases between. CDR3 coding DNA: TGCGCCAGCACGTTGACCTGGCGAGACACAAGCATCGATGGCTACACCTTC. Its protein product is CASTLTWRDTSIDGYTF. Supplemented by reference TRBV5-1 and TRBJ1-2, the full variable domain reads KAGVTQTPRYLIKTRGQQVTLSCSPISGHRSVSWYQQTPGQGLQFLFEYFSETQRNKGNFPGRFSGRQFSNSRSEMNVSTLELGDSALYLCASTLTWRDTSIDGYTFGSGTRLTVV.

The chain links TRBV19 to TRBJ1-3; D not resolved. This CDR3 is built from 12 residues. The germline CDR1 and CDR2 sequences are LNHDA and SQIVND (reference sequence). Trimming shortened V by 8 bases and J by 3 bases, and 8 bases separated the two germline ends. CDR3 residues: CASRQVGNTIYF. The CDR3 DNA follows: TGTGCCAGTCGGCAGGTTGGAAACACCATATATTTT.